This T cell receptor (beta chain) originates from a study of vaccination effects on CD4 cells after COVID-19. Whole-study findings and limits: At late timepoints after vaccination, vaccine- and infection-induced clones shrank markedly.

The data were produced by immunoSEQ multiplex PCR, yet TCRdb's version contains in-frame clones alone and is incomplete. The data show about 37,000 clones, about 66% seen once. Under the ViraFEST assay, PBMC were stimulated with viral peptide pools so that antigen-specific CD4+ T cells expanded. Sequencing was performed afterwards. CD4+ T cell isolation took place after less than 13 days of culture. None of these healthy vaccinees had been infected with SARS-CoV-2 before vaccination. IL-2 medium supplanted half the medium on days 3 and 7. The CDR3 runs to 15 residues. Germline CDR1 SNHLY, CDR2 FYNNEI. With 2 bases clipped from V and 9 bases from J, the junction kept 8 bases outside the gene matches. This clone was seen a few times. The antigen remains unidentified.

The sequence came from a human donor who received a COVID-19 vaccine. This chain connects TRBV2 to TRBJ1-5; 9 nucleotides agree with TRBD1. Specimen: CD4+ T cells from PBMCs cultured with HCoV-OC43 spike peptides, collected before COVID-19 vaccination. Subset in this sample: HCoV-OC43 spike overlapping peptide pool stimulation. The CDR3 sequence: CASSEMTGGSRPQHF. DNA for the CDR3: TGTGCCAGCAGTGAAATGACAGGGGGTTCTCGGCCCCAGCATTTT.